The 24 T cell receptor beta chains given below trace back to one sample, sequenced in a study of cytomegalovirus exposure and HLA in healthy donors. The PCR contained 60 Vbeta and 13 Jbeta primers. TCRdb keeps only in-frame clones here, not all; method: immunoSEQ multiplex PCR. The table has about 110,000 clones, over 70% seen once. Input material: PBMCs. The receptor set was obtained from a middle-aged woman in good health and CMV-seronegative.

The rearrangement joins TRBV13 to TRBJ2-1; TRBD1 aligns across 10 bases. The CDR3 is 16 residues long. With V trimmed by 4 bases and J by 7 bases, 10 bases remained unmatched. Germline CDR1 PRHDT, CDR2 FYEKMQ (reference sequence). In DNA form, the CDR3 reads TGTGCCAGCAGCTCCGGGACAGGGGTATACGAGAATGAGCAGTTCTTC. Translated: CASSSGTGVYENEQFF.

The rearrangement joins TRBV28 to TRBJ1-2, with a weak D call TRBD1 (5 bases). V dropped 4 bases and J dropped 13 bases, with 16 bases sitting between them. The CDR3 loop spans 12 amino acids. The germline CDR1 and CDR2 sequences are MDHEN and SYDVKM. The CDR3 protein is CASSSPSLGLTF. The CDR3 DNA is TGTGCCAGCAGTTCCCCTAGTTTGGGGCTCACCTTC.

This clone has more than one count but fewer than ten. The chain couples TRBV4-1 to TRBJ2-1; the match to TRBD2 covers 12 bases. In germline, CDR1 is MGHRA, CDR2 YSYEKL. This CDR3 has 16 amino acids. With 3 bases clipped from V and 9 bases from J, the junction kept 9 bases outside the gene matches. CDR3 coding DNA: TGCGCCAGCAGCCACTACCTAGCGGGAGGGCCGGGTGAGCAGTTCTTC. This sequence encodes CASSHYLAGGPGEQFF.

The rearrangement uses TRBV9 and TRBJ2-3; 12 nucleotides align to TRBD2. The CDR3 loop spans 16 amino acids. CDR1 SGDLS and CDR2 YYNGEE come from the germline V gene. V gave up 0 bases and J gave up 3 bases; unmatched junction bases: 2. CDR3 sequence: CASSVEGLAGTDTQYF. CDR3 bases: TGTGCCAGCAGCGTAGAAGGACTAGCGGGAACAGATACGCAGTATTTT.

The chain uses TRBV4-3 and TRBJ1-1; 9 positions match TRBD1. Germline V CDR1 and CDR2: LGHNA, YSLEER. The CDR3 contains 18 residues. The V segment lost 0 bases and the J segment 4 bases; nucleotides outside the gene matches: 12. In DNA, the CDR3 is TGCGCCAGCAGCCAAGAGACACAGGGGGCTTTTTCTCGCACTGAAGCTTTCTTT. This translates into CASSQETQGAFSRTEAFF.

This rearrangement joins TRBV28 to TRBJ2-1; TRBD1 matches at 8 bases. Germline CDR1 and CDR2: MDHEN and SYDVKM. The V gene end was trimmed by 3 bases and the J gene end by 4 bases; junction bases not matched to a gene: 20. This CDR3 comprises 20 residues. As DNA, the CDR3 is TGTGCCAGCAGTTTTGATATGGCAGGGGGCCAACCCGAAGGGTACAATGAGCAGTTCTTC. It yields the protein CASSFDMAGGQPEGYNEQFF.

The rearrangement links TRBV7-9 to TRBJ2-2; 7 nucleotides match TRBD1. This CDR3 has 16 residues. The germline gives CDR1 SEHNR, CDR2 FQNEAQ (reference sequence). V dropped 5 bases and J dropped 1; count of bases not matched to a gene: 7. CDR3 coding DNA: TGTGCCAGCAGCCAAAACAGGGGCCAGAACACCGGGGAGCTGTTTTTT. This encodes CASSQNRGQNTGELFF.

The chain carries TRBV7-2 and TRBJ2-1, with TRBD2 matching 7 bases. Trimming at V came to 5 bases and at J to 4 bases, leaving 8 bases not matched to a gene. Germline CDR1 reads SGHTA; CDR2 reads FQGNSA. The CDR3 runs to 15 residues. This CDR3 is CASSLQPSGYNEQFF. As DNA, the CDR3 is TGTGCCAGCAGCCTCCAGCCTAGCGGATACAATGAGCAGTTCTTC.

The rearrangement joins TRBV25-1 to TRBJ2-3; TRBD2 is a possible D gene (7 bases). Germline V lookup: CDR1 MGHDK, CDR2 SYGVNS. The CDR3 consists of 17 residues. V was trimmed by 4 bases and J by 1 base, leaving 18 bases between them. CDR3: CASSGSIGGGRTDTQYF. CDR3 in DNA: TGTGCCAGCAGTGGGTCCATTGGGGGGGGGCGCACAGATACGCAGTATTTT.

This chain uses TRBV13 with TRBJ1-1; 7 positions agree with TRBD1. Trimming at V came to 7 bases and at J to 5 bases, leaving 10 bases not matched to a gene. Germline CDR1 and CDR2: PRHDT and FYEKMQ (reference sequence). The CDR3 runs 14 residues. The CDR3 loop is CASTFSGGRTEAFF. The CDR3, as DNA: TGTGCCAGCACTTTCTCAGGGGGTAGGACTGAAGCTTTCTTT.

This clone was recorded only once. The V call is TRBV27, the J call TRBJ2-1, with TRBD1 matching 7 bases. The germline gives CDR1 MNHEY, CDR2 SMNVEV (reference sequence). This CDR3 has 13 residues. J was trimmed by 9 bases and V by 2 bases; bases with no gene match: 4. CDR3 loop: CASSLQGDSEQFF. The CDR3 nucleotides are TGTGCCAGCAGTTTACAGGGGGACAGTGAGCAGTTCTTC.

The rearrangement uses TRBV18 and TRBJ2-2, with unresolved D. Germline V CDR1 and CDR2: KGHSH, LQKENI. CDR3 length: 16 residues. V lost 2 bases and J 0 bases, leaving 10 bases between the germline ends. The CDR3 spells CASSPMSSTNTGELFF. The CDR3 DNA is TGTGCCAGCTCACCAATGAGCTCTACGAACACCGGGGAGCTGTTTTTT.

The chain is built from TRBV19 and TRBJ1-2; the D gene is possibly TRBD1 (6 bases). Germline V lookup: CDR1 LNHDA, CDR2 SQIVND (reference sequence). V was pared by 9 bases and J by 2 bases, with 13 bases between. The CDR3 length is 13 residues. Written as DNA, the CDR3 is TGTGCCAGCTCTCCGGACAGCAACTATGGCTACACCTTC. Amino acid sequence: CASSPDSNYGYTF.

The DNA for the CDR3 is TGTGCCAGCAGCCGAGTACAGGGCCCCCAAGAGACCCAGTACTTC. It encodes CASSRVQGPQETQYF. The chain uses TRBV14 and TRBJ2-5; possibly TRBD1 for D (6 bases). Per germline, CDR1 SGHDN and CDR2 FVKESK. There are 15 residues in the CDR3. V lost 4 bases to trimming and J lost 1 base, with 13 bases between them.

The rearrangement joins TRBV30 to TRBJ2-1; possible D gene TRBD2, 6 bases. The germline V and J ends were trimmed by 2 bases and 4 bases, with 15 bases remaining between them. In germline, CDR1 is GTSNPN, CDR2 SVGIG (reference sequence). The CDR3 is 15 residues long. The DNA of the CDR3 is TGTGCCTGGAGTACGGGACTCAACCCTTACAATGAGCAGTTCTTC. This encodes CAWSTGLNPYNEQFF. Full variable domain (remainder filled in from reference TRBV30 and TRBJ2-1): SQTIHQWPATLVQPVGSPLSLECTVEGTSNPNLYWYRQAAGRGLQLLFYSVGIGQISSEVPQNLSASRPQDRQFILSSKKLLLSDSGFYLCAWSTGLNPYNEQFFGPGTRLTVL.

V is TRBV5-5 and J is TRBJ2-7, with TRBD1 as a possible D gene (5 bases). Germline CDR1 and CDR2: SGHKS and YYEKEE (reference sequence). The CDR3 has 13 amino acids. Trimming shortened V by 5 bases and J by 3 bases, and 12 bases separated the two germline ends. CDR3 nucleotides: TGTGCCAGCAGGCAGGGTGGATACTACGAGCAGTACTTC. This translates into CASRQGGYYEQYF. Full variable domain (rest looked up from reference TRBV5-5 and TRBJ2-7): DAGVTQSPTHLIKTRGQQVTLRCSPISGHKSVSWYQQVLGQGPQFIFQYYEKEERGRGNFPDRFSARQFPNYSSELNVNALLLGDSALYLCASRQGGYYEQYFGPGTRLTVT.

The chain is built from TRBV19 and TRBJ2-3, with TRBD1 matching over 7 bases. The length of the CDR3 is 14 residues. V shed 3 bases, J shed 4 bases, and the junction held 4 bases outside the gene matches. The germline V gene encodes CDR1 LNHDA and CDR2 SQIVND (reference sequence). The CDR3 DNA is TGTGCCAGTAGTATTCGACAGGGAGCAGATACGCAGTATTTT. It codes for CASSIRQGADTQYF.

The chain is built from TRBV10-3 and TRBJ2-2; unclear D gene. Germline loops: CDR1 ENHRY, CDR2 SYGVKD. CDR3 size: 15 residues. Trimming left V 4 bases short and J 4 bases short, with 13 bases between. The CDR3 nucleotides are TGTGCCATCAGTGGTTCTGTACAGCCCACCGGGGAGCTGTTTTTT. This encodes CAISGSVQPTGELFF.

The genes are TRBV11-3 and TRBJ2-1, with D possibly being TRBD2 (5 bases). CDR3 size: 17 residues. CDR1 SGHNT and CDR2 YENEEA come from the germline V gene. Deletions cut 0 bases from V and 7 bases from J, with 19 bases between. The CDR3 region has the DNA TGTGCCAGCAGCTTAGATCTATCTAGCCTACCGAGGAATGAGCAGTTCTTC. It is translated as CASSLDLSSLPRNEQFF.

The J gene is TRBJ2-1, the V gene TRBV9; possible D gene TRBD2, 6 bases. The CDR3 has 15 residues. Trimming shortened V by 5 bases and J by 2 bases, and 14 bases separated the two germline ends. Germline CDR1 and CDR2: SGDLS and YYNGEE. CDR3 in DNA: TGTGCCAGCAGGGCTGGGGGGAGTCCCTACAATGAGCAGTTCTTC. Protein sequence: CASRAGGSPYNEQFF.

The chain recombines TRBV28 with TRBJ2-6; the D gene is possibly TRBD1 (7 bases). The CDR3 spans 18 residues. Trimming took off 6 bases at V and 0 bases at J, with 18 bases between the two ends. The germline gives CDR1 MDHEN, CDR2 SYDVKM. The CDR3 is CASSPAGGSSSGANVLTF. CDR3 bases: TGTGCCAGCAGCCCCGCAGGGGGGTCCAGCTCTGGGGCCAACGTCCTGACTTTC.

V gene TRBV5-1 combines with J gene TRBJ2-5; 15 bases match TRBD2. The germline CDR1 and CDR2 sequences are SGHRS and YFSETQ. The V and J ends lost 2 bases and 5 bases, in that order; junction bases with no gene match: 7. This CDR3 is built from 17 residues. CDR3 protein: CASSLGLAGGPWETQYF. The DNA for the CDR3 is TGCGCCAGCAGCTTAGGACTAGCGGGGGGGCCGTGGGAGACCCAGTACTTC.

In this sample, this clone turned up once. The V gene is TRBV5-1, the J gene TRBJ1-5, with D tentatively TRBD1 (6 bases). V lost 4 bases and J lost 4, with 24 bases in between. CDR1 and CDR2 (germline): SGHRS, YFSETQ. The CDR3 is 18 amino acids. CDR3 amino acids: CASSQLQGFGPKNQPQHF. Written as DNA, the CDR3 is TGCGCCAGCAGCCAGCTACAGGGATTTGGTCCCAAAAATCAGCCCCAGCATTTT.

The V gene is TRBV4-3, the J gene TRBJ2-1; TRBD2 matches at 10 bases. V lost 0 bases, J lost 6 bases, and 8 bases stayed unmatched. CDR3 size: 17 residues. Germline V gene lookup returns CDR1 LGHNA and CDR2 YSLEER. The CDR3 is CASSQDLTVAGGNEQFF. The CDR3 region has the DNA TGCGCCAGCAGCCAAGACCTGACGGTAGCGGGAGGCAATGAGCAGTTCTTC.